This T cell receptor beta chain was sequenced in a study of regulatory T cells in long-lasting Graves disease. Time point given: newly diagnosed GD, antithyroid drugs for less than 3 months. Isolated PBMC RNA provided the starting material for the TCR library. Investigators report Graves' disease was diagnosed under American Thyroid Association guidelines. Assembly of TCR beta libraries relied on iRepertoire HTBI primers together with Arm-PCR of CDR3 regions. Each CDR3 protein gets one entry after TCRdb re-called the multiplex PCR reads with MiXCR. The repertoire holds 380,000 or so distinct CDR3 sequences, under 20% seen once, with 20% in the top ten. Whole-study findings and limits: Thyroid tissue went unstudied; only peripheral blood was examined.

This clonotype was observed many times. The antigen is undetermined. CDR1 is SNHLY, CDR2 FYNNEI, per germline. V was trimmed by 6 bases and J by 1 base, leaving 21 bases between them. The CDR3 loop spans 18 amino acids. This sample also appeared in a second study, on T cells in Graves' hyperthyroidism and ophthalmopathy.

The source of this sequence is a woman under 30 with Graves disease. This chain connects TRBV2 to TRBJ2-2; D gene ambiguous. Sequencing used peripheral blood mononuclear cells (PBMCs), obtained at new diagnosis, from a patient treated with antithyroid drugs. CDR3 loop: CASRDGRTPVKNTGELFF. The CDR3 DNA reads as TGTGCCAGCAGAGATGGACGGACCCCGGTCAAGAACACCGGGGAGCTGTTTTTT.